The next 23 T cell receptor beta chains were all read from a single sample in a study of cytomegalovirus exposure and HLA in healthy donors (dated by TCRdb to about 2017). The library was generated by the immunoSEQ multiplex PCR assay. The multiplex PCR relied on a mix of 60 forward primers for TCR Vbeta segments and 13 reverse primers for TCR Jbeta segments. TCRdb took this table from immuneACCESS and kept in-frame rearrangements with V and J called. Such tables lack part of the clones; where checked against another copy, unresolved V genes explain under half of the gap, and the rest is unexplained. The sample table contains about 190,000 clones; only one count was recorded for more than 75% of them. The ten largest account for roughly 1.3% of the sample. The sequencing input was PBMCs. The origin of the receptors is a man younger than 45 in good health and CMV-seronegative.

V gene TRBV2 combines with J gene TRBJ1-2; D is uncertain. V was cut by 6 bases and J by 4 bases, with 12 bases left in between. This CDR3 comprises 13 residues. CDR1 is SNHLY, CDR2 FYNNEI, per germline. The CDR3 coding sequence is TGTGCCAGCAGAGAACGCCGGAGCTATGGCTACACCTTC. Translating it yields CASRERRSYGYTF.

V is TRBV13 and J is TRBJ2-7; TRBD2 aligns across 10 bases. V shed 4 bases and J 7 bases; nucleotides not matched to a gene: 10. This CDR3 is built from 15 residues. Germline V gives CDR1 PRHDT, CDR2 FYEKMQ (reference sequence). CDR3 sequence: CASSSKREGRSEQYF. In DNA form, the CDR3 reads TGTGCCAGCAGCTCAAAGCGGGAGGGCCGAAGTGAGCAGTACTTC.

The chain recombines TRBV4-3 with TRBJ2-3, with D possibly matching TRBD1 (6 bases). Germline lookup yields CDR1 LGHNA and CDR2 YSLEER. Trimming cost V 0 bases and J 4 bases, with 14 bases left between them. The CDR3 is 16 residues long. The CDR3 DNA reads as TGCGCCAGCAGCCAAGAGCCAGGGGCGGTTGCAGATACGCAGTATTTT. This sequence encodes CASSQEPGAVADTQYF.

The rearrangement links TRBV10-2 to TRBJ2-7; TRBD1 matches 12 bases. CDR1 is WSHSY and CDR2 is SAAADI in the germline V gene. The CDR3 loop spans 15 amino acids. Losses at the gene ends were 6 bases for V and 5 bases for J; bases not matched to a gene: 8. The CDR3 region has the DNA TGCGCCAGCAGGGGATTGGGACAGGGGGCAAACGAGCAGTACTTC. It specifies CASRGLGQGANEQYF.

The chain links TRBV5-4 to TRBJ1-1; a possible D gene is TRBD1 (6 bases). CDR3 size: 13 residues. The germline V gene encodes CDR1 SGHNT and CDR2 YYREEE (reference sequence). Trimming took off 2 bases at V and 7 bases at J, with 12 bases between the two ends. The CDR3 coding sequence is TGTGCCAGCAGCTTTGGGGGCAGGGATGAAGCTTTCTTT. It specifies CASSFGGRDEAFF.

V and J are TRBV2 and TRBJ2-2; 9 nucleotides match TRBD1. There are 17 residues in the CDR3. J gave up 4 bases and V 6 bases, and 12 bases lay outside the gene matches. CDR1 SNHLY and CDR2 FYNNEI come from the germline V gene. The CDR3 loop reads CASSGSVGTGSTGELFF. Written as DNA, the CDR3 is TGTGCCAGCAGCGGTTCTGTTGGGACAGGGTCCACCGGGGAGCTGTTTTTT.

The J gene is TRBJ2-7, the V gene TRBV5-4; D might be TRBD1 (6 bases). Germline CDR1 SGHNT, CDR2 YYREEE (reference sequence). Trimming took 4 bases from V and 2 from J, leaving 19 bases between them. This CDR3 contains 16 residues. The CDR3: CASSPGTNLFTYEQYF. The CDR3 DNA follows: TGTGCCAGCAGCCCGGGGACAAATCTCTTTACCTACGAGCAGTACTTC.

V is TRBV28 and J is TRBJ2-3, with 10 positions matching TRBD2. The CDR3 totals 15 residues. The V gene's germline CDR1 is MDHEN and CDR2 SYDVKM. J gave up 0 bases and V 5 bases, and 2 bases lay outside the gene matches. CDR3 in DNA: TGTGCCAGCAGTCTAGCGGGGGCCAGCACAGATACGCAGTATTTT. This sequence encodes CASSLAGASTDTQYF.

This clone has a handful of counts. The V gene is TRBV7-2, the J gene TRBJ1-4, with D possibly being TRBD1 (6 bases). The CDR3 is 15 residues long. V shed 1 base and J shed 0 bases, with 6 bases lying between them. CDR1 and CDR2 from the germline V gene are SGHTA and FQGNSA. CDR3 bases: TGTGCCAGCAGCTTAGGGGACACAACTAATGAAAAACTGTTTTTT. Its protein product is CASSLGDTTNEKLFF.

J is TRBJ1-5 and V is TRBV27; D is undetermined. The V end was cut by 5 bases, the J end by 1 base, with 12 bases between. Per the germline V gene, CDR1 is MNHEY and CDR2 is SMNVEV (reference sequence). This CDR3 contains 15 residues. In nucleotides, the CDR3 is TGTGCCAGCAGTCCCCTAAAGATGAGCAATCAGCCCCAGCATTTT. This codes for CASSPLKMSNQPQHF.

The CDR3 here is CASSWGGGEQYF. The CDR3 DNA follows: TGTGCCAGCAGCTGGGGGGGCGGAGAGCAGTACTTC. The chain uses TRBV5-5 and TRBJ2-7; tentatively, D is TRBD2 (7 bases). This CDR3 is 12 amino acids long. Germline CDR1 reads SGHKS; CDR2 reads YYEKEE (reference sequence). Trimming stripped 3 bases from V and 7 bases from J, with 11 bases between.

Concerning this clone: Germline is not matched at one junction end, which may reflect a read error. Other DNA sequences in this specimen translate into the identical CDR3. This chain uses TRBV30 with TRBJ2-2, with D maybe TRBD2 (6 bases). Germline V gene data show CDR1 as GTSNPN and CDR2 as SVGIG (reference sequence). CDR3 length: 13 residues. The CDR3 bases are TGCGCCTGCTCGGAGGGGAACACCGGGGAGCTGTTTTTT. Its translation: CACSEGNTGELFF.

The CDR3 bases are TGTGCCAGCAGCTTATTCGGGGACTATGGCTACACCTTC. Translation gives CASSLFGDYGYTF. This sequence joins TRBV7-2 and TRBJ1-2; D is ambiguous. The V gene's germline CDR1 is SGHTA and CDR2 FQGNSA. The germline V and J ends were trimmed by 2 bases and 3 bases, with 7 bases remaining between them. This CDR3 has 13 amino acids.

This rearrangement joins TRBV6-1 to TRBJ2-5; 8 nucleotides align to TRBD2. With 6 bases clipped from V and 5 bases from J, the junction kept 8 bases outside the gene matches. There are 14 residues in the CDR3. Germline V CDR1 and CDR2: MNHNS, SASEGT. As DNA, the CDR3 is TGTGCCAGCAGCGATCGGGGGGGGACGGAGACCCAGTACTTC. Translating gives CASSDRGGTETQYF.

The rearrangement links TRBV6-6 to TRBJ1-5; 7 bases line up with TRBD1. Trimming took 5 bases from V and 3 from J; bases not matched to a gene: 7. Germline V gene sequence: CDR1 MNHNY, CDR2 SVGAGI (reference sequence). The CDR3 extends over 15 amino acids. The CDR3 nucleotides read TGTGCCAGCAGTACAGGGACAGAGCTCAATCAGCCCCAGCATTTT. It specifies CASSTGTELNQPQHF.

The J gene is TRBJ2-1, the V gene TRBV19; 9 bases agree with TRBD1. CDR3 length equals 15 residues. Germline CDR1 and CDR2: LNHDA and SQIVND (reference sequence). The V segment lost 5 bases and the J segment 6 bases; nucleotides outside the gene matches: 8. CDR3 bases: TGTGCCAGTAGTCTTCCGGGACAGGGAGTCAATGAGCAGTTCTTC. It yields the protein CASSLPGQGVNEQFF.

CDR3 in amino acids: CASRDSDRVDGYTF. The CDR3 DNA is TGTGCCAGCAGAGACTCAGACCGCGTCGATGGCTACACCTTC. The chain recombines TRBV6-6 with TRBJ1-2, with D uncertain. CDR3 length equals 14 residues. V dropped 6 bases and J dropped 6 bases, with 17 bases sitting between them. CDR1 and CDR2 from the germline V gene are MNHNY and SVGAGI (reference sequence).

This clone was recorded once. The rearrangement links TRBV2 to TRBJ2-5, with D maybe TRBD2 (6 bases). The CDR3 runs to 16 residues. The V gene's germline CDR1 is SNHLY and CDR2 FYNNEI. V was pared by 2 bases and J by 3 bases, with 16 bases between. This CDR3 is CASSESLSGGEETQYF. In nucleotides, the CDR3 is TGTGCCAGCAGTGAAAGTCTGAGTGGCGGGGAAGAGACCCAGTACTTC.

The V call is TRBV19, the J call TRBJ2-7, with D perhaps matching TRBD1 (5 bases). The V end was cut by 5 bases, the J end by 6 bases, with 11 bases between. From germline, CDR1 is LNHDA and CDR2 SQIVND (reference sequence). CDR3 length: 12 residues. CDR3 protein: CASSPGHFEQYF. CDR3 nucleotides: TGTGCCAGTAGTCCAGGACATTTCGAGCAGTACTTC. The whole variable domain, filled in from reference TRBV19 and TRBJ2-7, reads DGGITQSPKYLFRKEGQNVTLSCEQNLNHDAMYWYRQDPGQGLRLIYYSQIVNDFQKGDIAEGYSVSREKKESFPLTVTSAQKNPTAFYLCASSPGHFEQYFGPGTRLTVT.

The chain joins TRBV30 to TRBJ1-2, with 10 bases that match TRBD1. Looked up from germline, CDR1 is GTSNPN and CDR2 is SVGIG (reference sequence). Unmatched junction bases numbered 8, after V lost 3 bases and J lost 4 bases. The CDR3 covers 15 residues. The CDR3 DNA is TGTGCCTGGAGGGGACTCGACAGGGGGCTCTATGGCTACACCTTC. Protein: CAWRGLDRGLYGYTF.

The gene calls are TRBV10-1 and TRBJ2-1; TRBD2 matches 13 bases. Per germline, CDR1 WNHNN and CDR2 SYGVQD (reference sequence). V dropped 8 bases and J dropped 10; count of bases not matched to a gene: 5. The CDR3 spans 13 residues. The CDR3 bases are TGCGCCAGCGGGACTAGCGGGGTAAGGGAGCAGTTCTTC. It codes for CASGTSGVREQFF.

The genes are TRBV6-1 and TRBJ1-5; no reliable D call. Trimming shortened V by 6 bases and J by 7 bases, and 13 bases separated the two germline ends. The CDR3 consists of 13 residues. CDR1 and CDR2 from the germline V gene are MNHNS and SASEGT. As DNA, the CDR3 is TGTGCCAGCAGGGGTACAAGAGGGCAGCCCCAGCATTTT. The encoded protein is CASRGTRGQPQHF.

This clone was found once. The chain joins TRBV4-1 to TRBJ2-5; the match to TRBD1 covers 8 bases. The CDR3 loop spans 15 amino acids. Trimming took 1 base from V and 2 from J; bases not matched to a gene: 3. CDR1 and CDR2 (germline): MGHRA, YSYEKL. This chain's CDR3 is CASSQGDRYQETQYF. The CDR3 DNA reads TGCGCCAGCAGCCAAGGGGACAGGTATCAAGAGACCCAGTACTTC.